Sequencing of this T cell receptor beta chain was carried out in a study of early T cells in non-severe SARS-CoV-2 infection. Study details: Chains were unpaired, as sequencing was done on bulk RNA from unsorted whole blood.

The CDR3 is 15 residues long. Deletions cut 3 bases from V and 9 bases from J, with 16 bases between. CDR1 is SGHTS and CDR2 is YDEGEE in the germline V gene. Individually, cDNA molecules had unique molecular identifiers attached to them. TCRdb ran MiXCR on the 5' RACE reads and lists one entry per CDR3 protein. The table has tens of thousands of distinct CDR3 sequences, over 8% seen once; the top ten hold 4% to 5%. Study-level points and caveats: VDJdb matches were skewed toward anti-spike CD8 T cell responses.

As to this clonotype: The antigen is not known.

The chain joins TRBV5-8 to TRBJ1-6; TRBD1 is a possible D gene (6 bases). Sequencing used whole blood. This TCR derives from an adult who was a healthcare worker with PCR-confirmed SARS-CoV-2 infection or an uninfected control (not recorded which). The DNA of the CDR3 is TGTGCCAGCAGCTCAGAACCGGGGGGCGCTTCACCCCTCCACTTT. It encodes CASSSEPGGASPLHF.